This T cell receptor beta chain was documented in a study of CD8+ T cells in alopecia areata. RNA was isolated and reverse transcribed to cDNA, the sequencing template. The repertoire was sequenced with immunoSEQ multiplex PCR; TCRdb's copy has only in-frame clones and lacks some. The data hold 150,000 to 200,000 clones, with 60% observed a single time. With V trimmed by 4 bases and J by 5 bases, 7 bases remained unmatched. The V gene's germline CDR1 is GTSNPN and CDR2 SVGIG (reference sequence). The CDR3 extends over 13 amino acids. Worth noting for this clone: As yet, its antigen is unknown.

Treatment given: oral pan-JAK inhibitor, 5-10 mg twice daily. Obtained from alopecia areata patients were lesional scalp punch biopsies along with peripheral blood. General study points: Among the 100 top clones, expanded CD8+ clones, like scalp clonality, were significantly decreased by tofacitinib.

This TCR came from a human donor with alopecia areata. This chain connects TRBV30 to TRBJ2-5; 7 bases line up with TRBD2. Sample: CD4+ T cells sorted from blood, taken at week 24, from a patient treated with tofacitinib. This chain's CDR3 is CAWKRGRAETQYF. The CDR3 coding sequence is TGTGCCTGGAAGCGGGGAAGGGCGGAGACCCAGTACTTC.